Below, 26 T cell receptor beta chains from the same sample are listed, as sequenced in a study of blood T cells in healthy people across ages. With a J-beta primer mix and a sample-barcoded 5' primer, a second PCR ran about 6 to 11 cycles. A single record per CDR3 protein comes from TCRdb applying MiXCR to the 5' RACE reads. The sample carries 750,000 to 950,000 distinct CDR3 sequences, almost 30% recorded once. These data were also reused for a study on T cells of mothers and their children.

The sample consisted of blood. All receptors derive from a woman aged 40 to 50 in good health.

The V and J genes are TRBV12-3 or TRBV12-4 and TRBJ1-1; TRBD1 matches at 11 bases. This CDR3 is 19 amino acids long. Trimming took 6 bases from V and 1 from J; bases not matched to a gene: 16. This CDR3 is CASSRGQGAFLVWNTEAFF. As DNA, the CDR3 is TGTGCCAGCAGCCGCGGACAGGGGGCCTTTCTAGTATGGAACACTGAAGCTTTCTTT.

This clonotype was seen a handful of times. This sequence joins TRBV6-2 or TRBV6-3 and TRBJ2-7; D gene unclear. Germline CDR1 and CDR2: MNHEY and SVGEGT. The CDR3 is made up of 15 amino acids. The V end lost 0 bases, the J end lost 5 bases, and 14 bases lay between the germline ends. CDR3 DNA: TGTGCCAGCAGTTACTCGGGCCAGTTTTTAGACGAGCAGTACTTC. Protein sequence: CASSYSGQFLDEQYF.

This clonotype was recorded a few times. The V and J genes are TRBV5-1 and TRBJ2-3, with D unclear. Germline V lookup: CDR1 SGHRS, CDR2 YFSETQ. The V and J ends lost 0 bases and 2 bases respectively, with 7 bases between them. The CDR3 consists of 14 residues. CDR3 nucleotides: TGCGCCAGCAGCTTGGGATCCAACACAGATACGCAGTATTTT. Its translation is CASSLGSNTDTQYF.

The J gene is TRBJ1-2, the V gene TRBV19; TRBD1 aligns across 7 bases. Germline V lookup: CDR1 LNHDA, CDR2 SQIVND (reference sequence). There are 14 residues in the CDR3. Germline trimming cut 10 bases from V and 7 bases from J; bases unmatched to any gene: 15. CDR3 loop: CATTDLGRGIGYTF. CDR3 bases: TGTGCCACGACTGACCTGGGCAGGGGGATTGGCTACACCTTC.

To note about this clonotype: A much larger clone differs from this one at a single base, so this may be a read error. J is TRBJ2-5 and V is TRBV7-3; possibly TRBD1 or TRBD2 for D (7 bases each). The CDR3 consists of 15 residues. V lost 4 bases to trimming and J lost 4 bases, with 16 bases between them. Germline-derived CDR1 and CDR2 are SGHTA and FQGTGA. The CDR3 region is CASSSGGEPSETQYF. CDR3 bases: TGTGCCAGCAGCTCAGGGGGGGAGCCTTCAGAGACCCAGTACTTC. Together with reference TRBV7-3 and TRBJ2-5, the CDR3 gives the full variable domain: GAGVSQTPSNKVTEKGKYVELRCDPISGHTALYWYRQSLGQGPEFLIYFQGTGAADDSGLPNDRFFAVRPEGSVSTLKIQRTERGDSAVYLCASSSGGEPSETQYFGPGTRLLVL.

This clonotype showed up many times. The chain carries TRBV5-1 and TRBJ2-5; no definite D call. The CDR3 runs to 16 residues. CDR1 and CDR2 from the germline V gene are SGHRS and YFSETQ. The V end was cut by 4 bases, the J end by 1 base, with 17 bases between. The CDR3 bases are TGCGCCAGCAGCCCCGGACGTGGGTTAGTCCAAGAGACCCAGTACTTC. It encodes CASSPGRGLVQETQYF.

This clonotype was counted a few times. The J gene is TRBJ2-3, the V gene TRBV5-1, with 8 nucleotides matching TRBD1. The germline V gene encodes CDR1 SGHRS and CDR2 YFSETQ. Trimming cost V 2 bases and J 4 bases; bases outside gene matches: 6. There are 15 residues in the CDR3. CDR3 nucleotide sequence: TGCGCCAGCAGCTTATCGTCACAGGGGGCAGATACGCAGTATTTT. Protein: CASSLSSQGADTQYF.

The rearrangement joins TRBV7-9 to TRBJ2-7; 10 bases line up with TRBD1. J was trimmed by 3 bases and V by 5 bases; bases with no gene match: 10. Germline values: CDR1 SEHNR, CDR2 FQNEAQ (reference sequence). CDR3 size: 16 residues. CDR3 region: CASSLGRTGGNYEQYF. CDR3 DNA sequence: TGTGCCAGCAGCCTTGGAAGGACAGGGGGTAACTACGAGCAGTACTTC. Full variable domain (remainder filled in from reference TRBV7-9 and TRBJ2-7): DTGVSQNPRHKITKRGQNVTFRCDPISEHNRLYWYRQTLGQGPEFLTYFQNEAQLEKSRLLSDRFSAERPKGSFSTLEIQRTEQGDSAMYLCASSLGRTGGNYEQYFGPGTRLTVT.

This chain joins TRBV20-1 and TRBJ2-1; D is uncertain. Trimming took off 2 bases at V and 15 bases at J, with 8 bases between the two ends. The CDR3 extends over 9 amino acids. Germline CDR1 and CDR2: DFQATT and SNEGSKA (reference sequence). DNA of the CDR3: TGCAGTGCTAGACTCCCCGGGTTCTTC. Translating it yields CSARLPGFF.

This clonotype has at least ten counts. This chain links TRBV6-6 with TRBJ2-7; a possible D gene is TRBD2 (5 bases). The length of the CDR3 is 14 residues. V lost 6 bases to trimming and J lost 7 bases, with 19 bases between them. Per the germline V gene, CDR1 is MNHNY and CDR2 is SVGAGI (reference sequence). CDR3 residues: CASRDFGEAREQYF. The CDR3 DNA reads TGTGCCAGCAGGGACTTCGGCGAGGCGCGAGAGCAGTACTTC.

The chain joins TRBV5-1 to TRBJ2-1; the D gene is possibly TRBD2 (5 bases). CDR3 length: 15 residues. The V gene's germline CDR1 is SGHRS and CDR2 YFSETQ. The V end lost 4 bases, the J end lost 3 bases, and 14 bases lay between the germline ends. The chain's CDR3 is CASSPTTPYYNEQFF. The CDR3 DNA is TGCGCCAGCAGCCCGACTACCCCCTACTACAATGAGCAGTTCTTC.

This clonotype was detected ten times or more. The rearrangement joins TRBV20-1 to TRBJ2-5; 11 bases align to TRBD2. The CDR3 spans 14 residues. Germline lookup yields CDR1 DFQATT and CDR2 SNEGSKA (reference sequence). V was clipped by 3 bases and J by 4 bases; unmatched bases: 4. The chain's CDR3 is CSARLAGGSETQYF. The CDR3 DNA reads TGCAGTGCTAGGCTAGCGGGGGGTTCAGAGACCCAGTACTTC.

This clonotype was found a few times. The chain combines TRBV4-1 with TRBJ2-2; no definite D call. Trimming shortened V by 4 bases and J by 1 base, and 7 bases separated the two germline ends. From germline, CDR1 is MGHRA and CDR2 YSYEKL. The CDR3 runs to 14 residues. The CDR3 region has the DNA TGCGCCAGCAGCCCCCCGGAGAACACCGGGGAGCTGTTTTTT. It translates to CASSPPENTGELFF.

This clonotype was detected many times. The chain joins TRBV20-1 to TRBJ1-2; D ambiguous. CDR1 DFQATT and CDR2 SNEGSKA come from the germline V gene (reference sequence). This CDR3 has 9 amino acids. Trimming took off 3 bases at V and 7 bases at J, with 3 bases between the two ends. The CDR3 here is CSARSGYTF. CDR3 bases: TGCAGTGCTAGGAGTGGCTACACCTTC.

The V and J genes are TRBV9 and TRBJ2-3; D uncertain. This CDR3 contains 17 residues. The germline V gene has CDR1 SGDLS and CDR2 YYNGEE. Trimming cost V 4 bases and J 6 bases, with 24 bases left between them. Here the CDR3 DNA reads TGTGCCAGCAGCTTCACTGATAGGGCAGCTTTTGAGGATACGCAGTATTTT. Its protein is CASSFTDRAAFEDTQYF.

To note about this clonotype: Mismatch with germline at one junction end may stem from a read error. The chain has TRBV7-3 and TRBJ2-1, with D possibly matching TRBD1 (5 bases). The length of the CDR3 is 13 residues. Germline lookup yields CDR1 SGHTA and CDR2 FQGTGA. The CDR3 here is CTSSPGSYNEQFF. The CDR3, as DNA: TGTACCAGCAGCCCAGGGTCCTACAATGAGCAGTTCTTC.

The chain uses TRBV4-3 and TRBJ2-1; possible D gene TRBD2, 6 bases. Germline V gene sequence: CDR1 LGHNA, CDR2 YSLEER. V lost 4 bases, J lost 6 bases, and 16 bases lay in between. The CDR3 sequence is 15 residues long. For the CDR3, the DNA is TGCGCCAGCAGCCCCAGCGGGCGGGGCTCCAATGAGCAGTTCTTC. Translated, it gives CASSPSGRGSNEQFF.

Turning to this clonotype: A read error may be the cause here, since a much bigger clone is one base away. The CDR3 loop reads CASRLGSRGNEQFF. The CDR3 DNA follows: TGTGCCAGCAGGTTGGGTTCCCGGGGCAATGAGCAGTTCTTC. The rearrangement uses TRBV12-3 or TRBV12-4 and TRBJ2-1; TRBD2 might be the D (5 bases). V lost 6 bases, J lost 6 bases, and 15 bases lay in between. The CDR3 loop spans 14 amino acids.

J is TRBJ2-3 and V is TRBV29-1; TRBD2 aligns across 8 bases. Trimming at V came to 7 bases and at J to 5 bases, leaving 17 bases not matched to a gene. This CDR3 is 16 amino acids long. Germline V gene sequence: CDR1 SQVTM, CDR2 ANQGSEA. The CDR3 bases are TGCAGCGCACAACCAGAGGGACTAGACTGGGTAGATACGCAGTATTTT. The encoded protein is CSAQPEGLDWVDTQYF.

At least ten counts were recorded for this clonotype. The gene calls are TRBV15 and TRBJ2-7, with a tentative D call TRBD1 (5 bases). The length of the CDR3 is 15 residues. Germline values: CDR1 LNHNV, CDR2 YYDKDF (reference sequence). The V end lost 0 bases, the J end lost 2 bases, and 11 bases lay between the germline ends. CDR3 protein: CATSRDTGHPYEQYF. Written as DNA, the CDR3 is TGTGCCACCAGCAGAGATACAGGTCACCCCTACGAGCAGTACTTC.

This clonotype occurred many times. The rearrangement joins TRBV5-1 to TRBJ2-1; 9 positions match TRBD2. Germline CDR1 SGHRS, CDR2 YFSETQ. There are 16 residues in the CDR3. The junction had 9 bases not matched to a gene; V was cut back by 0 bases and J by 8 bases. CDR3 protein: CASSLDSGGAWDEQFF. As DNA, the CDR3 is TGCGCCAGCAGCTTGGATAGCGGGGGCGCATGGGATGAGCAGTTCTTC.

This clonotype was recorded a few times. One junction end disagrees with the germline gene, perhaps due to a read error. This chain uses TRBV24-1 with TRBJ2-3, with 11 bases that match TRBD2. Germline CDR1 reads KGHDR; CDR2 reads SFDVKD. The CDR3 loop spans 19 amino acids. The CDR3 region is CAASDPSLTSGRTTDTQYF. CDR3 sequence (DNA): TGTGCCGCCAGTGACCCCTCTCTCACTAGCGGGAGAACCACAGATACGCAGTATTTT.

In its sample, this clonotype was seen many times. The chain employs TRBV7-8 and TRBJ2-7; tentatively, D is TRBD1 or TRBD2 (5 bases each). The CDR3 is 13 residues long. Germline V lookup: CDR1 SGHVS, CDR2 FQNEAQ. With 1 base removed from V and 3 bases from J, the gap between germline ends came to 7 bases. DNA for the CDR3: TGTGCCAGCAGCTTAGGGGGGTTCTACGAGCAGTACTTC. This encodes CASSLGGFYEQYF. The whole variable domain, filled in from reference TRBV7-8 and TRBJ2-7, reads GAGVSQSPRYKVAKRGQDVALRCDPISGHVSLFWYQQALGQGPEFLTYFQNEAQLDKSGLPSDRFFAERPEGSVSTLKIQRTQQEDSAVYLCASSLGGFYEQYFGPGTRLTVT.

J is TRBJ2-3 and V is TRBV27; 9 bases map to TRBD2. Trimming removed 7 bases from V and 1 base from J; junction bases left unmatched: 3. Germline CDR1 is MNHEY and CDR2 is SMNVEV (reference sequence). The length of the CDR3 is 14 residues. The CDR3 protein is CASKAGGGTDTQYF. The CDR3 DNA reads TGTGCCAGCAAGGCGGGGGGGGGCACAGATACGCAGTATTTT.

The chain joins TRBV12-3 or TRBV12-4 to TRBJ2-3; 10 positions match TRBD1. The CDR3 is made up of 15 amino acids. Germline trimming cut 1 base from V and 4 bases from J; bases unmatched to any gene: 2. The DNA of the CDR3 is TGTGCCAGCAGTTTAGACGGGACAGGGGCAGATACGCAGTATTTT. Its protein product is CASSLDGTGADTQYF.

The chain uses TRBV20-1 and TRBJ1-4, with D possibly being TRBD1 (6 bases). Trimming cost V 7 bases and J 0 bases, with 21 bases left between them. The CDR3 is 17 residues long. Germline loops: CDR1 DFQATT, CDR2 SNEGSKA (reference sequence). The CDR3 region has the DNA TGCAGTGTAAACTCGGGACAACGCTATGCAACTAATGAAAAACTGTTTTTT. It codes for CSVNSGQRYATNEKLFF.